Each of the 16 T cell receptor beta chains below was sequenced from the same sample in a study of T cell repertoires in cytomegalovirus infection. From the reads, TCRdb called clonotypes with MiXCR, one entry per CDR3 protein. The table shows around 530,000 distinct CDR3 sequences, with 16% occurring only once. Sequenced input: CD8+ T cells from PBMCs. These receptors all stem from a human donor in good health (CMV status not recorded). Some clones in this sample may be carry-over from other donors' samples.

This clonotype was recorded many times. V gene TRBV6-1 combines with J gene TRBJ1-3; D is unresolved. CDR1 is MNHNS and CDR2 is SASEGT in the germline V gene. The CDR3 has 16 residues. Trimming left V 10 bases short and J 0 bases short, with 19 bases between. This chain's CDR3 is CATLRWILSSGNTIYF. Written as DNA, the CDR3 is TGTGCCACCCTAAGATGGATTTTAAGCTCTGGAAACACCATATATTTT.

In DNA form, the CDR3 reads TGTGCCAGCAGCTTAGACTATAGCACTGAAGCTTTCTTT. Encoded protein: CASSLDYSTEAFF. The chain joins TRBV7-9 to TRBJ1-1; no firm D call. Trimming removed 1 base from V and 4 bases from J, with 7 bases in between. In germline, CDR1 is SEHNR, CDR2 FQNEAQ (reference sequence). The CDR3 extends over 13 amino acids.

J is TRBJ2-1 and V is TRBV29-1, with 10 nucleotides matching TRBD1. Germline trimming cut 0 bases from V and 3 bases from J; bases unmatched to any gene: 17. The CDR3 contains 20 residues. CDR1 and CDR2 (germline): SQVTM, ANQGSEA. CDR3 loop: CSVEDPEGQGRLQYYNEQFF. CDR3 nucleotides: TGCAGCGTTGAAGATCCAGAGGGACAGGGGAGGCTTCAATACTACAATGAGCAGTTCTTC.

The rearrangement joins TRBV5-5 to TRBJ1-2, with TRBD1 matching over 7 bases. V lost 0 bases to trimming and J lost 7 bases; unmatched junction nucleotides: 6. The CDR3 is 14 amino acids. Germline-derived CDR1 and CDR2 are SGHKS and YYEKEE (reference sequence). The CDR3 DNA is TGTGCCAGCAGCTTGGAGACAGGGAGTCGTGGCTACACCTTC. This encodes CASSLETGSRGYTF.

This clonotype was observed many times. This sequence joins TRBV7-8 and TRBJ2-7; no clear D. The germline gives CDR1 SGHVS, CDR2 FQNEAQ. The V gene lost 2 bases and the J gene lost 0 bases, with 5 bases spanning the gap. The CDR3 sequence is 13 residues long. This CDR3 is CASSLWDSYEQYF. Here the CDR3 DNA reads TGTGCCAGCAGCTTATGGGACTCCTACGAGCAGTACTTC.

This clonotype was counted a few times. This rearrangement joins TRBV5-1 to TRBJ1-1; D may be TRBD1 (6 bases). With 1 base removed from V and 11 bases from J, the gap between germline ends came to 15 bases. The length of the CDR3 is 13 residues. Germline V gene sequence: CDR1 SGHRS, CDR2 YFSETQ. The CDR3 region has the DNA TGCGCCAGCAGCTTGTGGCTTAGGGGGTCGGCTTTCTTT. It specifies CASSLWLRGSAFF.

This clonotype was recorded at least ten times. The chain carries TRBV7-9 and TRBJ1-5, with a weak D call TRBD1 (5 bases). Trimming took 5 bases from V and 0 from J, leaving 11 bases between them. The CDR3 totals 15 residues. Germline CDR1 reads SEHNR; CDR2 reads FQNEAQ (reference sequence). The CDR3 nucleotides are TGTGCCAGCAGCAAAGGGGACGGTAGCAATCAGCCCCAGCATTTT. Encoded protein: CASSKGDGSNQPQHF.

CDR3 nucleotides: TGTGCCAGCAGTGACGGACAGGGACGGGATGGCTACACCTTC. Translating it yields CASSDGQGRDGYTF. J is TRBJ1-2 and V is TRBV6-6; 8 bases align to TRBD1. There are 14 residues in the CDR3. Germline trimming cut 5 bases from V and 6 bases from J; bases unmatched to any gene: 8. The germline V gene encodes CDR1 MNHNY and CDR2 SVGAGI (reference sequence).

This clonotype was detected many times. The chain uses TRBV7-6 and TRBJ1-2, with D possibly matching TRBD1 (5 bases). Trimming pared 4 bases from V and 8 bases from J, leaving 11 bases between. The germline V gene encodes CDR1 SGHVS and CDR2 FNYEAQ. The CDR3 is made up of 12 amino acids. The CDR3 reads CASSSEGEGYTF. The CDR3 bases are TGTGCCAGCAGCTCCGAAGGGGAAGGCTACACCTTC.

This clonotype was detected ten times or more. This chain links TRBV28 with TRBJ1-1, with D unresolved. V lost 6 bases to trimming and J lost 0 bases, with 20 bases between them. This CDR3 comprises 17 residues. CDR1 is MDHEN, CDR2 SYDVKM, per germline. CDR3 in DNA: TGTGCCAGCAGACTCGATATTCATCCTAAACTGAACACTGAAGCTTTCTTT. It translates to CASRLDIHPKLNTEAFF.

V usage is TRBV19 and J usage is TRBJ1-3; D ambiguous. The V end lost 7 bases, the J end lost 0 bases, and 4 bases lay between the germline ends. The CDR3 runs 12 residues. Looked up from germline, CDR1 is LNHDA and CDR2 is SQIVND (reference sequence). The CDR3 loop is CASNSSGNTIYF. The CDR3, as DNA: TGTGCCAGTAACAGCTCTGGAAACACCATATATTTT.

Concerning this clonotype itself: A much larger clone lies a single base off, so this may be a read error. The chain employs TRBV7-9 and TRBJ1-1; unclear D gene. CDR1 SEHNR and CDR2 FQNEAQ come from the germline V gene (reference sequence). The CDR3 has 14 amino acids. The CDR3 DNA sequence: TGTGCCAGCAGCCCGGACTCTATGAACAATGAAGCTTTCTTT. Amino acid sequence: CASSPDSMNNEAFF.

This chain joins TRBV19 and TRBJ1-5; D unclear. V was clipped by 5 bases and J by 2 bases, with 10 bases between them. Germline V gives CDR1 LNHDA, CDR2 SQIVND (reference sequence). This CDR3 has 14 amino acids. The CDR3 sequence is CASSRKGRNQPQHF. The CDR3 DNA reads TGTGCCAGTAGTCGGAAAGGGCGCAATCAGCCCCAGCATTTT.

The V gene is TRBV25-1, the J gene TRBJ2-7, with TRBD2 matching over 8 bases. There are 12 residues in the CDR3. The V segment lost 10 bases and the J segment 2 bases; nucleotides outside the gene matches: 4. The V gene's germline CDR1 is MGHDK and CDR2 SYGVNS. CDR3 protein: CATGGPAYEQYF. The CDR3 DNA is TGTGCCACGGGGGGGCCCGCCTACGAGCAGTACTTC.

As DNA, the CDR3 is TGCAGTGCCAGCACAGGGGGCCACAATCAGCCCCAGCATTTT. It translates to CSASTGGHNQPQHF. This sequence joins TRBV20-1 and TRBJ1-5; the match to TRBD1 covers 9 bases. With V trimmed by 6 bases and J by 3 bases, 6 bases remained unmatched. The germline gives CDR1 DFQATT, CDR2 SNEGSKA (reference sequence). This CDR3 is built from 14 residues.

As for this clonotype: Without the conserved terminal phenylalanine or tryptophan, this CDR3 likely stems from a read error. The chain has TRBV5-4 and TRBJ2-7; weak D call: TRBD2 (5 bases). There are 13 residues in the CDR3. The germline V gene encodes CDR1 SGHNT and CDR2 YYREEE (reference sequence). V was pared by 4 bases and J by 0 bases, with 8 bases between. The CDR3 loop is CASSPGNSYEQYL. Here the CDR3 DNA reads TGTGCCAGCAGCCCGGGGAACTCCTACGAGCAGTACTTA.